The clone carrying this T cell receptor beta chain was counted at least ten times. Its target is unknown. The source of the sample is a study of glioma-infiltrating T cells. Whole-study findings and limits: Above-expected tissue-blood divergence occurred in all gliomas, most in low-grade ones.

The iRepertoire nested amplicon-rescue multiplex PCR amplified TCR alpha and beta CDR3s from RNA. Input was roughly 100-450 ng of tissue mRNA or PBMC total RNA. TCRdb passed the multiplex PCR reads through MiXCR, listing each CDR3 protein once. The profile shows approximately 120,000 distinct CDR3 sequences, approximately 25% of them singletons. The CDR3 runs to 14 residues. CDR1 and CDR2 from the germline V gene are SGHTA and FQGNSA. Trimming stripped 2 bases from V and 0 bases from J, with 5 bases between. V gene TRBV7-2 combines with J gene TRBJ1-3; D is undetermined. The origin of this receptor is a human donor with low-grade glioma or glioblastoma, undergoing nonglioma brain surgery, or in good health (not recorded which). Specimen: glioma tissue, nonneoplastic brain tissue, or PBMCs (not recorded which). CDR3 sequence: CASSLQSSGNTIYF. In DNA, the CDR3 is TGTGCCAGCAGCTTACAGAGCTCTGGAAACACCATATATTTT.